The 5 T cell receptor beta chains given below trace back to one sample, sequenced in a study of Ad26.COV2.S vaccination and SARS-CoV-2 variants. Documented treatment: roughly 20 received Ad26.COV2.S at low or high dose, single or two shots; 5 received placebo; per-sample allocation not given. Samples came from day 63 after the first vaccine or placebo injection. Assay used: immunoSEQ multiplex PCR; TCRdb lists only in-frame clones, some missing. The table has around 400,000 clones, roughly 90% seen once. The sample in question was peripheral blood, obtained in a trial of Ad26.COV2.S vaccine versus placebo. The receptors shown here come from a person between 18 and 65 years old who received the Ad26.COV2.S COVID-19 vaccine or a placebo.

The CDR3 sequence: CASSLTGLGPQHF. The CDR3, as DNA: TGTGCCAGCAGCTTGACGGGGTTGGGGCCCCAGCATTTT. The rearrangement joins TRBV5-5 to TRBJ1-5; D is unresolved. The germline V gene encodes CDR1 SGHKS and CDR2 YYEKEE (reference sequence). V lost 1 base and J 9 bases, leaving 11 bases between the germline ends. CDR3 size: 13 residues.

The chain couples TRBV9 to TRBJ2-5; 10 positions agree with TRBD2. The germline gives CDR1 SGDLS, CDR2 YYNGEE. J lost 4 bases, V lost 3 bases, and 6 bases had no gene match. The CDR3 loop spans 15 amino acids. The CDR3 loop is CASSALAGEGETQYF. The CDR3 DNA is TGTGCCAGCAGCGCGCTAGCGGGAGAGGGAGAGACCCAGTACTTC.

J is TRBJ2-5 and V is TRBV27; 7 positions match TRBD1. The CDR3 has 14 residues. The germline V gene has CDR1 MNHEY and CDR2 SMNVEV (reference sequence). J was trimmed by 5 bases and V by 3 bases; bases with no gene match: 6. CDR3 nucleotide sequence: TGTGCCAGCAGTTTCACAGGGGAAGAGGAGACCCAGTACTTC. It is translated as CASSFTGEEETQYF.

V gene TRBV7-6 combines with J gene TRBJ2-7, with 11 bases that match TRBD1. Germline V gene sequence: CDR1 SGHVS, CDR2 FNYEAQ. With V trimmed by 4 bases and J by 4 bases, 9 bases remained unmatched. CDR3 size: 16 residues. This CDR3 is CASSSAPRDRGYEQYF. CDR3 nucleotides: TGTGCCAGCAGCTCGGCACCCCGGGACAGGGGGTACGAGCAGTACTTC. Complete variable domain (other parts from reference TRBV7-6 and TRBJ2-7): GAGVSQSPRYKVTKRGQDVALRCDPISGHVSLYWYRQALGQGPEFLTYFNYEAQQDKSGLPNDRFSAERPEGSISTLTIQRTEQRDSAMYRCASSSAPRDRGYEQYFGPGTRLTVT.

The chain recombines TRBV4-3 with TRBJ2-2; TRBD2 might be the D (6 bases). The CDR3 covers 15 residues. The germline gives CDR1 LGHNA, CDR2 YSLEER. V was shortened by 3 bases and J by 4 bases, with 12 bases between the two germline ends. The CDR3 is CASSQLLAGTGELFF. The CDR3 DNA follows: TGCGCCAGCAGCCAGTTACTAGCCGGCACCGGGGAGCTGTTTTTT.